This section outlines one T cell receptor (beta chain) sequence together with its context. The data stem from a study of neurological immune-mediated disorders. V lost 4 bases, J lost 5 bases, and 22 bases lay in between. The CDR3 is made up of 17 amino acids. Germline values: CDR1 SGHDT, CDR2 YYEEEE. cDNA was made by 5'RACE with 10-nucleotide random UMIs. TCRdb itself ran the 5' RACE reads through MiXCR, one entry per CDR3 protein. Of around 68,000 distinct CDR3 sequences listed, over 4% are singletons. The TCR sequence derives from a man aged 50 or older with multiple sclerosis. Sequencing was performed on PBMCs. The V gene is TRBV5-6, the J gene TRBJ2-1; unclear D gene. CDR3 DNA sequence: TGTGCCAGCAGCCTGGGAAGTACGGGCCACATTCACAATGAGCAGTTCTTC. Protein: CASSLGSTGHIHNEQFF.